Sequencing of this T cell receptor beta chain was carried out in a study of OX40 agonist ivuxolimab in advanced cancers. The wider study: Patients in dose escalation had liver, melanoma, kidney or head and neck cancers. Notes on the study in general: There were, on average, more expanded clones in CD8+ T cells than in CD4+. Still undetermined is the antigen specificity of the expanded peripheral T cells.

Sequencing used immunoSEQ multiplex PCR; TCRdb keeps in-frame clones, though not all of them. The sample carries about 98,000 clones, 90% to 95% recorded once. Germline lookup yields CDR1 GTSNPN and CDR2 SVGIG (reference sequence). V dropped 5 bases and J dropped 8 bases, with 15 bases sitting between them. The CDR3 has 13 residues. Points on this clone: The antigen is undetermined.

The chain has TRBV30 and TRBJ1-4; D gene unclear. The sequencing here drew on CD4+ or CD8+ T cells sorted from blood, taken in a trial of the OX40 agonist ivuxolimab. The clonotype was recovered from an adult with an advanced solid tumor such as melanoma, head and neck, liver or kidney cancer. This CDR3 reads CAWGRVRREKLFF. Written as DNA, the CDR3 is TGTGCCTGGGGCCGGGTGAGGAGGGAAAAACTGTTTTTT.